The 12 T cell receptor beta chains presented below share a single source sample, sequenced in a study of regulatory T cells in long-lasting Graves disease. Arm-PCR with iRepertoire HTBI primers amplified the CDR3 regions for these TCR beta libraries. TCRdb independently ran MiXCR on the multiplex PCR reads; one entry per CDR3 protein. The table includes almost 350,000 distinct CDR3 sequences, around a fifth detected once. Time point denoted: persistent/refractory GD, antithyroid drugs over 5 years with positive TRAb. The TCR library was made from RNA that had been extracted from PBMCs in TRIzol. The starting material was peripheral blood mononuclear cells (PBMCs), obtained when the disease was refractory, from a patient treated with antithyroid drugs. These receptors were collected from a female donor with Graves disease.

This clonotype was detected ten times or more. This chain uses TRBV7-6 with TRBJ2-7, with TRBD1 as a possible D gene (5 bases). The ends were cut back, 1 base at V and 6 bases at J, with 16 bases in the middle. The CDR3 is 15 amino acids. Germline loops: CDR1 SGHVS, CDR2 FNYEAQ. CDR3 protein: CASSLGMGRSAEQYF. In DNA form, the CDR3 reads TGTGCCAGCAGCTTAGGTATGGGGCGTTCCGCCGAGCAGTACTTC.

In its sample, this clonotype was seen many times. The CDR3 sequence: CASSPRRYSETQYF. The CDR3 DNA follows: TGTGCCAGCAGCCCCAGACGTTATAGCGAGACCCAGTACTTC. The rearrangement uses TRBV11-2 and TRBJ2-5, with D hard to call. CDR1 is SGHAT and CDR2 is FQNNGV in the germline V gene. V was trimmed by 5 bases and J by 5 bases, leaving 15 bases between them. CDR3 length: 14 amino acids.

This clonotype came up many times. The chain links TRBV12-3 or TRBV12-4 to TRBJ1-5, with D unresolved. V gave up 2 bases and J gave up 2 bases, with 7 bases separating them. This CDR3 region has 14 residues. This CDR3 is CASSLSQGNQPQHF. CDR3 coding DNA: TGTGCCAGCAGTTTAAGTCAAGGCAATCAGCCCCAGCATTTT.

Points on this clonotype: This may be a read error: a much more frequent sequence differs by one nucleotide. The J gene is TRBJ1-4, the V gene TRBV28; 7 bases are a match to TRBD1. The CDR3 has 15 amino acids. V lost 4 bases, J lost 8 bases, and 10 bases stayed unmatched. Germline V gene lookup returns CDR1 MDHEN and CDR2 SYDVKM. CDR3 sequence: CASSSPGGWLEKLFF. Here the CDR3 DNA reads TGTGCCAGCAGTTCCCCAGGGGGTTGGCTCGAAAAACTGTTTTTT.

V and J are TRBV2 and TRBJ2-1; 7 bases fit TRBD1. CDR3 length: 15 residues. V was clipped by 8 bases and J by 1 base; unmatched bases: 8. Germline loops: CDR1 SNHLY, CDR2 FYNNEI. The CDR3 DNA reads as TGTGCCAGCTCAAGGACAGGTTCATCCTACAATGAGCAGTTCTTC. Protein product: CASSRTGSSYNEQFF.

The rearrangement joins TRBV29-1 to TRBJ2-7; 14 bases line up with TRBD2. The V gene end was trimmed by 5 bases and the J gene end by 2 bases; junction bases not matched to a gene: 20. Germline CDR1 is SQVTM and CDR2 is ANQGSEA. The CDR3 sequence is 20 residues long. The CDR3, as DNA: TGCAGCGTTTCGACAAGGACCGGGACTAGCGGGGGCCAACGACCCTACGAGCAGTACTTC. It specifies CSVSTRTGTSGGQRPYEQYF.

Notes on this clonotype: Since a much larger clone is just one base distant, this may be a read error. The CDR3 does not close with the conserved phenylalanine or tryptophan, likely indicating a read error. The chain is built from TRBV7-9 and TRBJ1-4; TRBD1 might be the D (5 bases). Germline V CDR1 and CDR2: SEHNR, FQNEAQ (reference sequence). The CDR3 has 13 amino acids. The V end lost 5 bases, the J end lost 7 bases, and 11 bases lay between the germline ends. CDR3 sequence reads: CASSSGHGEKLFL. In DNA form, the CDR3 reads TGTGCCAGCAGCAGCGGACACGGTGAAAAACTGTTTCTT.

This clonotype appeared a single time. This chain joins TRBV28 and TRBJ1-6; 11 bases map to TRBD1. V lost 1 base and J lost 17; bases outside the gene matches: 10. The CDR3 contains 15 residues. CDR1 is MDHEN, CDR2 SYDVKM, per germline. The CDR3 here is CASSLFHGTGGTIHF. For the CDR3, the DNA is TGTGCCAGCAGTTTATTCCACGGGACAGGGGGTACGATCCACTTT.

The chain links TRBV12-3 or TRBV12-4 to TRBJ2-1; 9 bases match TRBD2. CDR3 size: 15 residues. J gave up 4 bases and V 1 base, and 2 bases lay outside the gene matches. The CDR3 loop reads CASSLEAGGYNEQFF. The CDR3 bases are TGTGCCAGCAGTTTAGAGGCGGGAGGGTACAATGAGCAGTTCTTC.

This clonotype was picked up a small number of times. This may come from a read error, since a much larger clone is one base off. The CDR3 protein is CASSSRDPPLHF. CDR3 coding DNA: TGTGCCAGCAGCTCTAGGGATCCACCCCTCCACTTT. This rearrangement joins TRBV11-2 to TRBJ1-6, with unresolved D. The germline CDR1 and CDR2 sequences are SGHAT and FQNNGV. The CDR3 contains 12 residues. The V gene lost 4 bases and the J gene lost 11 bases, with 9 bases spanning the gap.

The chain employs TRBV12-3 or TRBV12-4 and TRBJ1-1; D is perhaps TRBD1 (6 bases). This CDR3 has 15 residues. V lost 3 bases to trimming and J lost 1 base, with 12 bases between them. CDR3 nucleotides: TGTGCCAGCAGTTTCACCGTGGGGGCGAACACTGAAGCTTTCTTT. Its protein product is CASSFTVGANTEAFF.

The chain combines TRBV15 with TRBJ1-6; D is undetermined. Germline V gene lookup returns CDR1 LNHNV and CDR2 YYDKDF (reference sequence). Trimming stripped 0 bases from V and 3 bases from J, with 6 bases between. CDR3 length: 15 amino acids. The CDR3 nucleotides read TGTGCCACCAGCAGAGACCGGCGCTATAATTCACCCCTCCACTTT. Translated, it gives CATSRDRRYNSPLHF.